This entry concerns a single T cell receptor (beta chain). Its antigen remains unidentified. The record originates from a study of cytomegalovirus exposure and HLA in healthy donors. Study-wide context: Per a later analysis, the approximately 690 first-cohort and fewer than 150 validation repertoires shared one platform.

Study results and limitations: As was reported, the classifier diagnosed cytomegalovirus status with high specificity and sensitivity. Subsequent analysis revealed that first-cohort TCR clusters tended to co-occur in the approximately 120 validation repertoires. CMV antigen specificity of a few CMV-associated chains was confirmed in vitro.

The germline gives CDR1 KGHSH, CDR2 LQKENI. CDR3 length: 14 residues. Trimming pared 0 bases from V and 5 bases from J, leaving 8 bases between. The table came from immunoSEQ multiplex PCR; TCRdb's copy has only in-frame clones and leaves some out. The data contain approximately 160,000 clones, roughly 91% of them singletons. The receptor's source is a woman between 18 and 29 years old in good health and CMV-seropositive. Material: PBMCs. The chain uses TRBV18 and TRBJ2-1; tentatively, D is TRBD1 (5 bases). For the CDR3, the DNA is TGTGCCAGCTCACCACCGGGGCTTAACAATGAGCAGTTCTTC. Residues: CASSPPGLNNEQFF.